Reported below is one T cell receptor beta chain. Germline V gene sequence: CDR1 SGHTA, CDR2 FQGNSA. The ends were cut back, 1 base at V and 0 bases at J, with 7 bases in the middle. This CDR3 has 16 amino acids. The sample belongs to a study of OX40 agonist ivuxolimab in advanced cancers. Study overall: Ivuxolimab, which is an agonistic anti-OX40 (CD134) antibody, was administered to the patients. The mean age was about 57 years, ranging from 23 to 79, with about 87% of participants male. Eligibility admitted prior anti-PD-1, anti-PD-L1 or anti-CTLA-4 therapy; about 42% had some.

Some clones are missing from TCRdb's copy, which holds only in-frame ones; the method was immunoSEQ multiplex PCR. The sample carries more than 50,000 clones, roughly 80% recorded once. Here the sequenced sample was CD4+ or CD8+ T cells sorted from blood, taken in a trial of the OX40 agonist ivuxolimab. V and J are TRBV7-2 and TRBJ1-6, with unresolved D. This receptor was identified in an adult with an advanced solid tumor such as melanoma, head and neck, liver or kidney cancer. CDR3 residues: CASSLGILSYNSPLHF. The CDR3 region has the DNA TGTGCCAGCAGCTTAGGGATCCTCTCCTATAATTCACCCCTCCACTTT.